The next 28 T cell receptor beta chains were all read from a single sample in a study of CD8 T cells in ankylosing spondylitis. General study results and limits: Blood from ankylosing spondylitis patients appeared to carry a characteristic roughly eight-variant TCR beta motif.

These receptors have no known antigen. TCRdb re-analysed the 5' RACE reads in MiXCR, keeping a single row per CDR3 protein. The sample gives over 700,000 distinct CDR3 sequences, around 20% of which show up once; under 20% is in the top ten. Sequencing used blood, either unsorted or a sorted T cell fraction (not recorded which). These receptors were collected from a male donor with ankylosing spondylitis.

The chain has TRBV25-1 and TRBJ2-7; D gene ambiguous. CDR3 size: 14 residues. Trimming took off 4 bases at V and 2 bases at J, with 12 bases between the two ends. Germline CDR1 and CDR2: MGHDK and SYGVNS. The CDR3 is CASSGHDKAYEQYF. In DNA form, the CDR3 reads TGTGCCAGCAGTGGACATGACAAAGCCTACGAGCAGTACTTC.

This chain uses TRBV20-1 with TRBJ2-7; D gene unclear. Trimming cost V 1 base and J 2 bases, with 6 bases left between them. CDR1 is DFQATT and CDR2 is SNEGSKA in the germline V gene (reference sequence). This CDR3 comprises 12 residues. DNA of the CDR3: TGCAGTGCTAGAGGGATTCCCTACGAGCAGTACTTC. Translated: CSARGIPYEQYF.

This clonotype occurred a few times. This chain connects TRBV19 to TRBJ1-5; perhaps TRBD1 as D (5 bases). V lost 7 bases to trimming and J lost 2 bases, with 9 bases between them. This CDR3 has 13 amino acids. CDR1 LNHDA and CDR2 SQIVND come from the germline V gene (reference sequence). The CDR3 DNA sequence: TGTGCCAGTAACCCAGGGCGCAATCAGCCCCAGCATTTT. Its translation: CASNPGRNQPQHF.

This clonotype was seen only a few times. This chain joins TRBV27 and TRBJ2-7; D gene uncertain. CDR3 length equals 14 residues. Germline loops: CDR1 MNHEY, CDR2 SMNVEV (reference sequence). Between the trimmed V and J ends, which lost 2 bases and 3 bases, there was a span of 11 bases. The CDR3 sequence: CASSLDFAGYEQYF. The CDR3 nucleotides read TGTGCCAGCAGTTTAGATTTCGCAGGCTACGAGCAGTACTTC.

This clonotype was found a few times. The V call is TRBV6-4, the J call TRBJ2-1; the match to TRBD2 covers 7 bases. Trimming at V came to 4 bases and at J to 6 bases, leaving 12 bases not matched to a gene. In germline, CDR1 is MRHNA, CDR2 SNTAGT. The CDR3 runs 16 residues. The CDR3 DNA reads as TGTGCCAGCAGTGTCTCGGGCGGGGGAGGTGGCAATGAGCAGTTCTTC. Amino acid sequence: CASSVSGGGGGNEQFF.

The rearrangement joins TRBV7-3 to TRBJ2-1, with D perhaps being TRBD1 or TRBD2 (5 bases each). Germline values: CDR1 SGHTA, CDR2 FQGTGA. The CDR3 runs 13 residues. V gave up 5 bases and J gave up 10 bases, with 15 bases separating them. CDR3 sequence: CASSPAGTREQFF. In DNA form, the CDR3 reads TGTGCCAGCAGCCCCGCCGGGACCCGGGAGCAGTTCTTC.

The CDR3 sequence is CASSHGGRNTGELFF. CDR3 DNA: TGTGCCAGCAGCCACGGGGGCCGGAACACCGGGGAGCTGTTTTTT. The chain links TRBV3-1 to TRBJ2-2, with D perhaps assigned TRBD1 or TRBD2 (6 bases each). With 3 bases removed from V and 1 base from J, the gap between germline ends came to 9 bases. The CDR3 extends over 15 amino acids. Looked up from germline, CDR1 is LGHDT and CDR2 is YNNKEL (reference sequence).

This clonotype was recorded a few times. The chain employs TRBV11-2 and TRBJ2-3; TRBD2 matches at 7 bases. After removal of 1 base from V and 0 bases from J, the junction contained 10 bases not matched to a gene. There are 18 residues in the CDR3. The germline CDR1 and CDR2 sequences are SGHAT and FQNNGV. The DNA of the CDR3 is TGTGCCAGCAGCTTAGTTTCCGTCCATAGCGGGAGCACAGATACGCAGTATTTT. Translation: CASSLVSVHSGSTDTQYF.

This clonotype has a handful of counts. The rearrangement joins TRBV29-1 to TRBJ2-2; a possible D gene is TRBD1 (5 bases). V dropped 5 bases and J dropped 7 bases, with 8 bases sitting between them. The CDR3 has 11 amino acids. Per germline, CDR1 SQVTM and CDR2 ANQGSEA. The CDR3 region has the DNA TGCAGCGTTAAAGGGGTCGGGGAGCTGTTTTTT. Residues: CSVKGVGELFF.

This clonotype was seen at least ten times. V and J are TRBV4-1 and TRBJ2-5; TRBD2 aligns across 11 bases. From germline, CDR1 is MGHRA and CDR2 YSYEKL. The CDR3 length is 16 residues. The trim removed 3 bases at V and 9 bases at J, leaving 12 bases unmatched. The CDR3 spells CASSHTGTSGSWAQYF. The DNA of the CDR3 is TGCGCCAGCAGCCACACCGGGACTAGCGGCTCCTGGGCCCAGTACTTC.

On this clonotype itself: Given a much more abundant clone one base away, this may be a read error. The chain is built from TRBV12-3 or TRBV12-4 and TRBJ1-5; D is unclear. This CDR3 region has 14 residues. CDR3 sequence (DNA): TGTGCCAGCAGCCGCGGAGGAAGCATTCAGCCCCAGCATTTT. Encoded protein: CASSRGGSIQPQHF.

V is TRBV5-1 and J is TRBJ2-2; D call uncertain. V was cut by 4 bases and J by 3 bases, with 19 bases left in between. The CDR3 is made up of 17 amino acids. Germline lookup yields CDR1 SGHRS and CDR2 YFSETQ. The CDR3 region has the DNA TGCGCCAGCAGCCAGGCCGGGCACCCAAGGGACACCGGGGAGCTGTTTTTT. The encoded protein is CASSQAGHPRDTGELFF.

The chain recombines TRBV12-3 or TRBV12-4 with TRBJ2-3; D tentatively fits TRBD1 or TRBD2 (5 bases each). The ends were cut back, 5 bases at V and 0 bases at J, with 15 bases in the middle. This CDR3 comprises 16 residues. Here the CDR3 reads CASSPGTGFSTDTQYF. Written as DNA, the CDR3 is TGTGCCAGCAGTCCGGGGACGGGATTCAGCACAGATACGCAGTATTTT.

This clonotype has only a few counts. This chain links TRBV7-9 with TRBJ2-1, with TRBD2 matching over 12 bases. The germline V gene encodes CDR1 SEHNR and CDR2 FQNEAQ (reference sequence). This CDR3 region has 15 residues. J gave up 6 bases and V 7 bases, and 7 bases lay outside the gene matches. The CDR3 loop is CASTETSGSLNEQFF. The CDR3 coding sequence is TGTGCCAGCACCGAGACTAGCGGGAGTCTCAATGAGCAGTTCTTC.

This sequence joins TRBV29-1 and TRBJ2-5, with D tentatively TRBD1 or TRBD2 (6 bases each). CDR3 length: 14 amino acids. Germline CDR1 reads SQVTM; CDR2 reads ANQGSEA. V shed 6 bases and J shed 1 base, with 15 bases lying between them. Written as DNA, the CDR3 is TGCAGCGTCGGTTTACAGGGAGGCCAAGAGACCCAGTACTTC. Protein product: CSVGLQGGQETQYF.

The chain has TRBV12-3 or TRBV12-4 and TRBJ1-5; D is possibly TRBD1 (6 bases). V was clipped by 3 bases and J by 6 bases, with 15 bases between them. This CDR3 is built from 15 residues. CDR3 DNA: TGTGCCAGCAGTTTTTTGCAGGGGCAGGGTCAGCCCCAGCATTTT. This encodes CASSFLQGQGQPQHF.

The sample holds a few counts of this clonotype. The chain combines TRBV20-1 with TRBJ2-5, with 13 bases aligning to TRBD2. The CDR3 covers 16 residues. Unmatched junction bases numbered 6, after V lost 3 bases and J lost 2 bases. The V gene's germline CDR1 is DFQATT and CDR2 SNEGSKA (reference sequence). For the CDR3, the DNA is TGCAGTGCTAGGAGGGGGACTAGCGGGGATCAAGAGACCCAGTACTTC. Translation: CSARRGTSGDQETQYF.

This clonotype came up a few times. This chain uses TRBV6-2 or TRBV6-3 with TRBJ2-7, with 9 bases matching TRBD2. Germline CDR1 is MNHEY and CDR2 is SVGEGT. V shed 2 bases, J shed 10 bases, and the junction held 6 bases outside the gene matches. The CDR3 extends over 13 amino acids. In DNA form, the CDR3 reads TGTGCCAGCAGTTACGGGACTAGCAACGTTCAGTACTTC. Protein product: CASSYGTSNVQYF.

This clonotype was found many times. The chain is built from TRBV20-1 and TRBJ2-3, with 11 bases that match TRBD2. The CDR3 contains 15 residues. Losses at the gene ends were 5 bases for V and 0 bases for J; bases not matched to a gene: 4. CDR1 is DFQATT and CDR2 is SNEGSKA in the germline V gene (reference sequence). The CDR3 nucleotides read TGCAGTGCTCCGACTAGCGGGGCTAGCACAGATACGCAGTATTTT. Protein: CSAPTSGASTDTQYF.

This chain uses TRBV7-9 with TRBJ1-1; D is unresolved. Per germline, CDR1 SEHNR and CDR2 FQNEAQ (reference sequence). This CDR3 region has 11 residues. V was clipped by 9 bases and J by 6 bases, with 11 bases between them. CDR3 sequence: CASTVVAEAFF. The CDR3 region has the DNA TGTGCCAGTACGGTCGTTGCTGAAGCTTTCTTT.

This clonotype was picked up many times. The chain is built from TRBV7-9 and TRBJ1-1; 7 bases line up with TRBD1. This CDR3 has 12 residues. Germline V gives CDR1 SEHNR, CDR2 FQNEAQ (reference sequence). Trimming at V came to 1 base and at J to 8 bases, leaving 1 base not matched to a gene. The CDR3: CASSLGQGEAFF. The DNA for the CDR3 is TGTGCCAGCAGCTTAGGACAGGGCGAAGCTTTCTTT. The full variable domain, with the rest looked up from reference TRBV7-9 and TRBJ1-1, is DTGVSQNPRHKITKRGQNVTFRCDPISEHNRLYWYRQTLGQGPEFLTYFQNEAQLEKSRLLSDRFSAERPKGSFSTLEIQRTEQGDSAMYLCASSLGQGEAFFGQGTRLTVV.

This sequence joins TRBV7-3 and TRBJ2-3; 10 nucleotides line up with TRBD2. With 4 bases clipped from V and 6 bases from J, the junction kept 7 bases outside the gene matches. The CDR3 consists of 15 residues. Germline V gene sequence: CDR1 SGHTA, CDR2 FQGTGA. This chain's CDR3 is CASSSLAGSSDTQYF. For the CDR3, the DNA is TGTGCCAGCAGCTCACTAGCGGGGAGTTCGGATACGCAGTATTTT.

In this sample, this clonotype turned up a few times. CDR3 nucleotide sequence: TGCGCCAGCAGCTTGGTACCAGGGGGCAGCACAGATACGCAGTATTTT. It is translated as CASSLVPGGSTDTQYF. The genes are TRBV5-1 and TRBJ2-3; 8 nucleotides match TRBD1. The CDR3 runs 16 residues. Germline assignment: CDR1 SGHRS and CDR2 YFSETQ. V trimming: 0 bases; J trimming: 0 bases; junction bases outside the gene matches: 3.

V usage is TRBV7-9 and J usage is TRBJ2-3, with 11 nucleotides matching TRBD2. This CDR3 is 16 amino acids long. V shed 5 bases and J 1 base; nucleotides not matched to a gene: 5. Germline CDR1 is SEHNR and CDR2 is FQNEAQ (reference sequence). In DNA form, the CDR3 reads TGTGCCAGCAGCAACCCGACTAGCGGGGGCACAGATACGCAGTATTTT. As protein: CASSNPTSGGTDTQYF.

This clonotype came up many times. This rearrangement joins TRBV5-1 to TRBJ1-2; D is possibly TRBD1 (5 bases). Germline assignment: CDR1 SGHRS and CDR2 YFSETQ. This CDR3 has 14 residues. Trimming shortened V by 4 bases and J by 4 bases, and 14 bases separated the two germline ends. The DNA for the CDR3 is TGCGCCAGCAGCATGACAGTAACGTCCTATGGCTACACCTTC. Amino acids: CASSMTVTSYGYTF.

Many counts were recorded for this clonotype. The V gene is TRBV5-1, the J gene TRBJ1-1; D is unresolved. Germline assignment: CDR1 SGHRS and CDR2 YFSETQ. V gave up 1 base and J gave up 1 base, with 8 bases separating them. CDR3 length: 14 residues. DNA of the CDR3: TGCGCCAGCAGCTTGAATCCAGCGAACACTGAAGCTTTCTTT. Its protein product is CASSLNPANTEAFF.

The V gene is TRBV29-1, the J gene TRBJ2-3; tentative D call: TRBD1 (6 bases). V lost 5 bases, J lost 0 bases, and 12 bases lay in between. The CDR3 runs to 14 residues. The germline V gene encodes CDR1 SQVTM and CDR2 ANQGSEA. The CDR3 reads CSVHRAESTDTQYF. The CDR3 DNA reads as TGCAGCGTTCACAGGGCGGAGAGCACAGATACGCAGTATTTT.

The CDR3 protein is CASSDVLARNEQFF. CDR3 nucleotide sequence: TGCGCCAGCAGTGACGTCCTAGCGAGGAATGAGCAGTTCTTC. The genes are TRBV10-2 and TRBJ2-1, with D possibly matching TRBD2 (6 bases). V was trimmed by 3 bases and J by 7 bases, leaving 13 bases between them. CDR1 and CDR2 from the germline V gene are WSHSY and SAAADI. The CDR3 has 14 amino acids.